The 24 T cell receptor beta chains below were found in one sample sequenced in a study of blood T cell repertoires in COVID-19. Repertoires were generated with immunoSEQ multiplex PCR, while TCRdb's copy carries only in-frame clones and drops some. The sample yields approximately 200,000 clones, 85% seen once. Sequencing was done on a sample of PBMCs or T cells enriched from blood (not recorded which). These receptors were taken from a man aged 35-49 years who had recovered from COVID-19.

V gene TRBV28 combines with J gene TRBJ1-2, with 8 nucleotides matching TRBD1. Germline trimming cut 4 bases from V and 4 bases from J; bases unmatched to any gene: 5. Germline CDR1 is MDHEN and CDR2 is SYDVKM. The CDR3 length is 14 residues. This chain's CDR3 is CASSSIGTGYGYTF. The CDR3 nucleotides read TGTGCCAGCAGTTCTATCGGGACAGGCTATGGCTACACCTTC.

The CDR3 loop reads CASSQGGLSGKSSYEQYF. The CDR3 nucleotides read TGTGCCAGCAGCCAGGGGGGACTTAGCGGGAAGAGCTCCTACGAGCAGTACTTC. The V gene is TRBV4-2, the J gene TRBJ2-7; 8 bases are a match to TRBD2. Unmatched junction bases numbered 13, after V lost 3 bases and J lost 0 bases. This CDR3 is built from 18 residues. CDR1 and CDR2 (germline): LGHNA, YNFKEQ.

The chain employs TRBV18 and TRBJ1-1; 7 bases are a match to TRBD1. Germline V gene lookup returns CDR1 KGHSH and CDR2 LQKENI. V lost 0 bases and J lost 3; bases outside the gene matches: 4. This CDR3 region has 15 residues. Written as DNA, the CDR3 is TGTGCCAGCTCACCACCCACAGGGGCGGACACTGAAGCTTTCTTT. Residues: CASSPPTGADTEAFF. Full variable domain (rest looked up from reference TRBV18 and TRBJ1-1): NAGVMQNPRHLVRRRGQEARLRCSPMKGHSHVYWYRQLPEEGLKFMVYLQKENIIDESGMPKERFSAEFPKEGPSILRIQQVVRGDSAAYFCASSPPTGADTEAFFGQGTRLTVV.

The rearrangement uses TRBV10-2 and TRBJ2-7; D is perhaps TRBD2 (5 bases). Trimming left V 4 bases short and J 2 bases short, with 9 bases between. The CDR3 totals 13 residues. Germline values: CDR1 WSHSY, CDR2 SAAADI. The CDR3 protein is CASSVHGTYEQYF. CDR3 DNA: TGCGCCAGCAGTGTACACGGGACCTACGAGCAGTACTTC.

This clone came up once. CDR3 nucleotide sequence: TGTGCCAGCAGTTTATACCCGACTCAGGGGGCCAACGTCCTGACTTTC. Translating gives CASSLYPTQGANVLTF. This sequence joins TRBV28 and TRBJ2-6, with D unresolved. V was cut by 1 base and J by 4 bases, with 11 bases left in between. In germline, CDR1 is MDHEN, CDR2 SYDVKM. The CDR3 length is 16 residues. Drawing the rest from reference TRBV28 and TRBJ2-6, the complete variable domain is DVKVTQSSRYLVKRTGEKVFLECVQDMDHENMFWYRQDPGLGLRLIYFSYDVKMKEKGDIPEGYSVSREKKERFSLILESASTNQTSMYLCASSLYPTQGANVLTFGAGSRLTVL.

The rearrangement links TRBV28 to TRBJ1-1; D call uncertain. Germline V gives CDR1 MDHEN, CDR2 SYDVKM. With 4 bases removed from V and 5 bases from J, the gap between germline ends came to 11 bases. The length of the CDR3 is 13 residues. The CDR3 protein is CASSWEGGTEAFF. In nucleotides, the CDR3 is TGTGCCAGCAGTTGGGAAGGAGGTACTGAAGCTTTCTTT.

CDR3 residues: CASSSPKFVVASTDTQYF. The CDR3, as DNA: TGTGCCAGCAGTTCCCCCAAGTTTGTAGTAGCTAGCACAGATACGCAGTATTTT. V and J are TRBV6-2 or TRBV6-3 and TRBJ2-3; unclear D gene. The germline gives CDR1 MNHEY, CDR2 SVGEGT. Trimming removed 4 bases at V and 0 bases at J, with 20 bases between. CDR3 length: 18 amino acids.

The chain couples TRBV18 to TRBJ1-2; TRBD1 is a possible D gene (5 bases). Germline CDR1 and CDR2: KGHSH and LQKENI. This CDR3 is 15 amino acids long. Trimming left V 3 bases short and J 1 base short, with 12 bases between. The CDR3 region is CASSPREGVNYGYTF. CDR3 DNA: TGTGCCAGCTCACCCAGGGAGGGAGTTAACTATGGCTACACCTTC.

This clone appeared a few times. The gene calls are TRBV4-3 and TRBJ2-7; D is perhaps TRBD1 (6 bases). Germline CDR1 LGHNA, CDR2 YSLEER. This CDR3 has 15 amino acids. The V end lost 1 base, the J end lost 1 base, and 11 bases lay between the germline ends. The CDR3, as DNA: TGCGCCAGCAGCCAAGTTTTTCAGGGGTCCTACGAGCAGTACTTC. As protein: CASSQVFQGSYEQYF.

The V and J genes are TRBV10-3 and TRBJ2-2; a weak D match, TRBD2 (6 bases). Germline lookup yields CDR1 ENHRY and CDR2 SYGVKD. V was clipped by 7 bases and J by 2 bases, with 11 bases between them. The CDR3 runs to 14 residues. The CDR3 DNA follows: TGTGCCATCAAGCCGGACTATAACACCGGGGAGCTGTTTTTT. It yields the protein CAIKPDYNTGELFF.

This rearrangement joins TRBV7-9 to TRBJ2-6, with D unclear. There are 15 residues in the CDR3. V was shortened by 1 base and J by 2 bases, with 6 bases between the two germline ends. The germline CDR1 and CDR2 sequences are SEHNR and FQNEAQ (reference sequence). The CDR3 DNA is TGTGCCAGCAGCTTAGAAGCGCCTGGGGCCAACGTCCTGACTTTC. It specifies CASSLEAPGANVLTF.

The chain has TRBV3-1 (or the pseudogene TRBV3-2) and TRBJ2-4; 10 nucleotides agree with TRBD2. V was pared by 1 base and J by 8 bases, with 14 bases of the junction left unmatched. The CDR3 consists of 18 residues. Germline V gene lookup returns CDR1 LGHDT and CDR2 YNNKEL (reference sequence). CDR3 DNA: TGTGCCAGCAGCCAAGCGGGGGGAGCGGGAGGGAATAGAGACATTCAGTACTTC. The encoded protein is CASSQAGGAGGNRDIQYF.

The chain recombines TRBV19 with TRBJ1-3; D uncertain. V lost 5 bases and J lost 0, with 26 bases in between. The length of the CDR3 is 20 residues. Per germline, CDR1 LNHDA and CDR2 SQIVND (reference sequence). This CDR3 reads CASSRWSDGLAGRSGNTIYF. The CDR3 DNA sequence: TGTGCCAGTAGTCGATGGTCCGACGGACTCGCGGGTCGCTCTGGAAACACCATATATTTT.

This sequence joins TRBV9 and TRBJ2-6; possible D gene TRBD2, 7 bases. The CDR3 spans 12 residues. Per germline, CDR1 SGDLS and CDR2 YYNGEE. Deletions cut 7 bases from V and 6 bases from J, with 8 bases between. For the CDR3, the DNA is TGTGCCAGCGGGGGGGCGGCCAACGTCCTGACTTTC. Residues: CASGGAANVLTF.

The sample holds a few counts of this clone. The CDR3 DNA sequence: TGTGCCAGCAGCTTGGACAGTCCGAGCTCTGGAAACACCATATATTTT. Residues: CASSLDSPSSGNTIYF. V gene TRBV5-5 combines with J gene TRBJ1-3; unclear D gene. The V gene's germline CDR1 is SGHKS and CDR2 YYEKEE (reference sequence). The CDR3 length is 16 residues. The ends were cut back, 0 bases at V and 0 bases at J, with 10 bases in the middle.

The chain uses TRBV7-9 and TRBJ2-5; 8 bases are a match to TRBD1. This CDR3 spans 15 amino acids. J lost 2 bases, V lost 0 bases, and 2 bases had no gene match. CDR1 and CDR2 (germline): SEHNR, FQNEAQ (reference sequence). CDR3 coding DNA: TGTGCCAGCAGCTTAGCTCAGGGGGCACAAGAGACCCAGTACTTC. Encoded protein: CASSLAQGAQETQYF. Combining the CDR3 with reference TRBV7-9 and TRBJ2-5 gives the whole variable domain DTGVSQNPRHKITKRGQNVTFRCDPISEHNRLYWYRQTLGQGPEFLTYFQNEAQLEKSRLLSDRFSAERPKGSFSTLEIQRTEQGDSAMYLCASSLAQGAQETQYFGPGTRLLVL.

This chain's CDR3 is CASSLKTSGIHEQYF. The CDR3 DNA sequence: TGTGCCAGCAGCCTGAAGACTAGCGGGATCCACGAGCAGTACTTC. V gene TRBV7-9 combines with J gene TRBJ2-7, with 11 positions matching TRBD2. The CDR3 totals 15 residues. Unmatched junction bases numbered 8, after V lost 5 bases and J lost 5 bases. CDR1 SEHNR and CDR2 FQNEAQ come from the germline V gene (reference sequence).

Turning to this clone: The same CDR3 can be traced to other DNA sequences in this sample. The chain is built from TRBV28 and TRBJ2-5; D is perhaps TRBD2 (5 bases). Trimming pared 2 bases from V and 5 bases from J, leaving 9 bases between. The length of the CDR3 is 13 residues. In germline, CDR1 is MDHEN, CDR2 SYDVKM. For the CDR3, the DNA is TGTGCCAGCAGTTTAGGAGGCCGGGAGACCCAGTACTTC. Protein product: CASSLGGRETQYF.

This chain links TRBV10-1 with TRBJ1-2, with TRBD1 matching over 9 bases. Germline V gene data show CDR1 as WNHNN and CDR2 as SYGVQD (reference sequence). Trimming cost V 6 bases and J 4 bases; bases outside gene matches: 9. This CDR3 comprises 15 residues. This CDR3 is CASSLDRGRSYGYTF. The CDR3 region has the DNA TGCGCCAGCAGCCTGGACAGGGGTCGGTCCTATGGCTACACCTTC.

The rearrangement joins TRBV12-3 or TRBV12-4 to TRBJ2-7, with TRBD1 matching 7 bases. The CDR3 has 13 residues. V lost 0 bases to trimming and J lost 6 bases; unmatched junction nucleotides: 2. In nucleotides, the CDR3 is TGTGCCAGCAGTTTAGCGGCAGGGGGCGAGCAGTACTTC. Protein: CASSLAAGGEQYF.

This clone was counted between two and nine times. The chain uses TRBV3-1 (or the pseudogene TRBV3-2) and TRBJ1-1; D unclear. The CDR3 sequence is 16 residues long. Germline loops: CDR1 LGHDT, CDR2 YNNKEL (reference sequence). Trimming stripped 0 bases from V and 1 base from J, with 12 bases between. In DNA form, the CDR3 reads TGTGCCAGCAGCCAAGATCGGGTCCATAAGAACACTGAAGCTTTCTTT. It specifies CASSQDRVHKNTEAFF.

J is TRBJ2-5 and V is TRBV11-1; the match to TRBD2 covers 7 bases. The CDR3 has 14 residues. Unmatched junction bases numbered 4, after V lost 1 base and J lost 5 bases. Germline V gene data show CDR1 as SGHAT and CDR2 as FQDESV (reference sequence). The CDR3 sequence is CASSLEAGRETQYF. The DNA for the CDR3 is TGTGCCAGCAGCTTAGAAGCGGGACGGGAGACCCAGTACTTC.

This chain joins TRBV30 and TRBJ2-2; 7 positions match TRBD1. CDR1 GTSNPN and CDR2 SVGIG come from the germline V gene (reference sequence). The CDR3 runs 14 residues. The J segment lost 4 bases and the V segment lost 4 bases, leaving 6 bases of the junction unmatched. The CDR3: CAWIRGKSTGELFF. The CDR3 bases are TGTGCCTGGATCAGGGGGAAGTCCACCGGGGAGCTGTTTTTT.

The rearrangement uses TRBV24-1 and TRBJ2-1; D is uncertain. Germline V gene data show CDR1 as KGHDR and CDR2 as SFDVKD. This CDR3 has 13 amino acids. The V end lost 0 bases, the J end lost 9 bases, and 8 bases lay between the germline ends. CDR3 in DNA: TGTGCCACCAGTGATTTGAACTTCGGTGAGCAGTTCTTC. It translates to CATSDLNFGEQFF.